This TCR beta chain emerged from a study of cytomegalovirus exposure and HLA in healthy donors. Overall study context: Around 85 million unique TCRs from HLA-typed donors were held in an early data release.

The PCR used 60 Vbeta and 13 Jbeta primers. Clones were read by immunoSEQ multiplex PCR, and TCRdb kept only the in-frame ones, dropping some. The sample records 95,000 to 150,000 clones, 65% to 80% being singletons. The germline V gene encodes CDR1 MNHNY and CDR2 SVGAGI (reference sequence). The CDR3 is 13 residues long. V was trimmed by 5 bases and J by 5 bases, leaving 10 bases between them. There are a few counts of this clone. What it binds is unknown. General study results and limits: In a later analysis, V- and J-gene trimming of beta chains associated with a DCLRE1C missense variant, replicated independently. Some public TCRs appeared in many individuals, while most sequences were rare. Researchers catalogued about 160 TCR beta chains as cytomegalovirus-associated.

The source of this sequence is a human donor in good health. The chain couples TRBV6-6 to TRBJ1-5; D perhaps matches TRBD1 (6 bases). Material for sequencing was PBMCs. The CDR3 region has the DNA TGTGCCAGCAGTCCACAGGGAGATCAGCCCCAGCATTTT. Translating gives CASSPQGDQPQHF.